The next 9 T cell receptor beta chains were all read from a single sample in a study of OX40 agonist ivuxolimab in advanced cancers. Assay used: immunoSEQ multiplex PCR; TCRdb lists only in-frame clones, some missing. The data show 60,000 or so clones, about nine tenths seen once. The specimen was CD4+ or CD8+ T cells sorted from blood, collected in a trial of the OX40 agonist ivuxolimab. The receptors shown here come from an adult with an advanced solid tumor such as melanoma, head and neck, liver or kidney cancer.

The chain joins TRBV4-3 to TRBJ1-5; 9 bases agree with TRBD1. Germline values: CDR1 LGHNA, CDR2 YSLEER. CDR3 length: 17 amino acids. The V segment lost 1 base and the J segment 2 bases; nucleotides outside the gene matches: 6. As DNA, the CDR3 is TGCGCCAGCAGCCAAGGGCCGGGACAGGGTGGCAATCAGCCCCAGCATTTT. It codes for CASSQGPGQGGNQPQHF.

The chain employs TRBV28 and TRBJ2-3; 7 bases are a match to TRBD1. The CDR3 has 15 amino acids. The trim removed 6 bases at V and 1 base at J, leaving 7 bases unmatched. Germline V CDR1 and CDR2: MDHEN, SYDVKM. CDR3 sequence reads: CASSLGDSRTDTQYF. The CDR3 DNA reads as TGTGCCAGCAGCCTAGGGGACAGCCGCACAGATACGCAGTATTTT.

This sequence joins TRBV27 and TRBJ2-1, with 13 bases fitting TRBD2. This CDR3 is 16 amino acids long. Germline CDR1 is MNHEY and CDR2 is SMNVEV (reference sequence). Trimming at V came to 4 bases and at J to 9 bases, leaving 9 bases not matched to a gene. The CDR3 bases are TGTGCCAGCAGTTCCGGACTAGCGGGGGAGTTCAGTGAGCAGTTCTTC. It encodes CASSSGLAGEFSEQFF.

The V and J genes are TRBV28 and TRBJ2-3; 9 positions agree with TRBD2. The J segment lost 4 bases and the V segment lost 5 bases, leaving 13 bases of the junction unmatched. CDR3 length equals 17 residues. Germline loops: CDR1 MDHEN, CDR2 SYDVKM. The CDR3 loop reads CASSRTFSGSLPDTQYF. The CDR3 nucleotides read TGTGCCAGCAGTCGCACGTTTAGCGGGAGCCTCCCAGATACGCAGTATTTT.

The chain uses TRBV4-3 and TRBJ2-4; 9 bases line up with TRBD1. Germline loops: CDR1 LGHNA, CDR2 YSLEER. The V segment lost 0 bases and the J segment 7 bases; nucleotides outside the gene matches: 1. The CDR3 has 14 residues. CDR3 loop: CASSQDGQGNIQYF. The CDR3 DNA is TGCGCCAGCAGCCAAGATGGACAGGGGAACATTCAGTACTTC.

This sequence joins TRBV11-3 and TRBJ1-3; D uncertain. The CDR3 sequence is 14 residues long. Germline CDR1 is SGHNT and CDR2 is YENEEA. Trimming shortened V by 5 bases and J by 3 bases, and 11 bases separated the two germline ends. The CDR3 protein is CASSPARGGNTIYF. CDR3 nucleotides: TGTGCCAGCAGCCCAGCTCGAGGTGGAAACACCATATATTTT.

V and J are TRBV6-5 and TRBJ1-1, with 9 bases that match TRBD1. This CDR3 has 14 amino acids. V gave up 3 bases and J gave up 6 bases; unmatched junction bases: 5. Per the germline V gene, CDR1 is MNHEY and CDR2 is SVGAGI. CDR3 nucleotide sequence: TGTGCCAGCAGTTATGCGACAGGGGGGCCTGAAGCTTTCTTT. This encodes CASSYATGGPEAFF.

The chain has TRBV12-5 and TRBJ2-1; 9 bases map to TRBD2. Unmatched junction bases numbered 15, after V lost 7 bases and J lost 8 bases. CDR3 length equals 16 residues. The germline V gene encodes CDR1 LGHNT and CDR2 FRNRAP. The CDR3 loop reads CASAQVGRGGRDEQFF. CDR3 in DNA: TGTGCTAGTGCCCAGGTAGGGCGGGGGGGCCGCGATGAGCAGTTCTTC.

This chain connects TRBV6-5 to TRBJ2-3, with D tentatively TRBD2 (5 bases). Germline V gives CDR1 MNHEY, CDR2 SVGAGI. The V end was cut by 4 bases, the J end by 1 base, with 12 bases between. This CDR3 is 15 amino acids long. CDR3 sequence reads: CASSLLGWGTDTQYF. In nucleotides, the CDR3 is TGTGCCAGCAGTTTACTAGGGTGGGGCACAGATACGCAGTATTTT.